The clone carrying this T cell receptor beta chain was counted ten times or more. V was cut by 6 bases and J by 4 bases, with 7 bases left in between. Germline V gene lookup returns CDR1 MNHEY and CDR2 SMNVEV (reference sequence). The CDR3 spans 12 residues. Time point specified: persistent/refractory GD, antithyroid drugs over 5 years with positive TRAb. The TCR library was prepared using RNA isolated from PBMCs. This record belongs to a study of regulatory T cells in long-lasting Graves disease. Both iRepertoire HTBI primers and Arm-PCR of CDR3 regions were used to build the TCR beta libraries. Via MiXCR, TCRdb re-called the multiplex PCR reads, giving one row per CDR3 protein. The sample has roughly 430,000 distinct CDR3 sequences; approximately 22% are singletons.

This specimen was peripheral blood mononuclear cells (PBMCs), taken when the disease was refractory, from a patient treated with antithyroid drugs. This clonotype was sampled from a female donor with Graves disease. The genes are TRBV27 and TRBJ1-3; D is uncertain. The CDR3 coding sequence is TGTGCCAGCAGCGAAAACGGAAACACCATATATTTT. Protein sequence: CASSENGNTIYF.